Each of the 27 T cell receptor beta chains below was sequenced from the same sample in a study of tumor and adjacent non-tumor tissue in lung cancer. No cell sorting was done before RNA was extracted from the tissue. TCRbeta libraries were built with three rounds of nested PCR, modified from ARM-PCR. TCRdb reprocessed the multiplex PCR reads with MiXCR, giving one entry per CDR3 protein. The repertoire has 110,000 or so distinct CDR3 sequences, 60% to 80% of them found once; the top ten carry 37%. The sequenced material came from lung tumor tissue. The receptors were sampled from a woman between 55 and 75 years old with non-small cell lung cancer.

Turning to this clonotype: One end of the junction is discordant with germline, which a read error may explain. This chain connects TRBV11-3 to TRBJ2-3; D call uncertain. The CDR3 contains 13 residues. Germline V lookup: CDR1 SGHNT, CDR2 YENEEA. Here the CDR3 DNA reads TGTGCTAGCAGAAAGATCCAAGGTGATAAGCAGTATTTT. Its protein product is CASRKIQGDKQYF.

Of note for this clonotype: The CDR3 does not end in the conserved phenylalanine or tryptophan, so this is likely a read error. CDR3 protein: CVSSLEASNSPLHV. In DNA form, the CDR3 reads TGTGTCAGTAGCTTAGAAGCAAGTAATTCACCCCTCCACGTT. The chain employs TRBV11-2 and TRBJ1-6; no clear D gene. The CDR3 totals 14 residues. The germline V gene has CDR1 SGHAT and CDR2 FQNNGV.

This clonotype was observed many times. The V call is TRBV11-3, the J call TRBJ2-5, with 8 bases identical to TRBD2. Germline V gene lookup returns CDR1 SGHNT and CDR2 YENEEA. With 1 base clipped from V and 6 bases from J, the junction kept 4 bases outside the gene matches. The CDR3 is 14 amino acids. CDR3 residues: CASSLVTSAKTQYF. The CDR3, as DNA: TGTGCCAGCAGCTTAGTGACTAGCGCGAAGACCCAGTACTTC.

Turning to this clonotype: A much larger clone differs from this one at a single base, so this may be a read error. The chain recombines TRBV5-4 with TRBJ2-1; 10 bases are shared with TRBD2. CDR1 is SGHNT and CDR2 is YYREEE in the germline V gene (reference sequence). Trimming took 7 bases from V and 8 from J; bases not matched to a gene: 12. The CDR3 extends over 15 amino acids. Written as DNA, the CDR3 is TGTGCCAGCTGCGAGGCTAGCGGGGGCAGGGATGAGCAGTTCTTC. Translated: CASCEASGGRDEQFF.

Concerning this clonotype: Relative to the germline gene, one junction end is altered; a read error may explain this. The J gene is TRBJ2-5, the V gene TRBV10-2; TRBD2 matches at 9 bases. The germline V gene has CDR1 WSHSY and CDR2 SAAADI. CDR3 length equals 16 residues. CDR3 sequence (DNA): TGCGCCAGTAGTGAGCTGCGGGAGGGGGCCAGGATCCCCAAGTACTTC. Translating gives CASSELREGARIPKYF.

At least ten counts were recorded for this clonotype. This chain joins TRBV20-1 and TRBJ2-7; either TRBD1 or TRBD2 may fit D (6 bases each). V was trimmed by 0 bases and J by 2 bases, leaving 17 bases between them. Germline values: CDR1 DFQATT, CDR2 SNEGSKA (reference sequence). CDR3 length equals 16 residues. This CDR3 reads CSARDRGRGVAYEQYF. In DNA, the CDR3 is TGCAGTGCTAGAGATCGGGGGCGTGGAGTGGCCTACGAGCAGTACTTC.

Regarding this clonotype: This could be a read error, since a much larger clone is one nucleotide away. J is TRBJ2-4 and V is TRBV20-1; D gene ambiguous. Germline V CDR1 and CDR2: DFQATT, SNEGSKA (reference sequence). The CDR3 consists of 10 residues. CDR3 in amino acids: CSATENIHYF. The CDR3 bases are TGCAGTGCTACAGAAAACATTCATTACTTC.

About this clonotype itself: The junction differs from germline at one of its ends, possibly a read error. The chain carries TRBV4-3 and TRBJ1-2; 10 bases map to TRBD1. The CDR3 extends over 16 amino acids. The germline V gene encodes CDR1 LGHNA and CDR2 YSLEER. The CDR3 is CTSIQDRQGAVYGYTF. CDR3 in DNA: TGCACCAGCATCCAAGATCGACAGGGGGCAGTTTACGGCTACACCTTC.

This clonotype was observed a single time. The conserved phenylalanine or tryptophan is not found at the CDR3 terminus, so this likely reflects a read error. The chain uses TRBV12-3 or TRBV12-4 and TRBJ1-5; D is possibly TRBD1 (6 bases). This CDR3 contains 18 residues. CDR3 loop: CRRETVGQIIHSNQPQHL. The CDR3, as DNA: TGCCGTCGAGAAACGGTAGGACAGATTATCCATAGCAATCAGCCCCAGCATTTA.

This clonotype was counted between two and nine times. A single base separates this from a much larger clone, so it may be a read error. No conserved phenylalanine or tryptophan ends this CDR3, so it is likely a read error. CDR3 in amino acids: CSVQGGYNEQFL. The DNA of the CDR3 is TGCAGCGTCCAGGGGGGGTACAATGAGCAGTTCCTC. The V gene is TRBV29-1, the J gene TRBJ2-1; the D call may be TRBD1 or TRBD2 (7 bases each). Germline V CDR1 and CDR2: SQVTM, ANQGSEA. The CDR3 contains 12 residues. Trimming pared 6 bases from V and 4 bases from J, leaving 10 bases between.

Note on this clonotype: The junction departs from the called germline gene at one end, perhaps through a read error. The chain is built from TRBV11-2 and TRBJ1-1, with 9 nucleotides matching TRBD1. Germline V gene data show CDR1 as SGHAT and CDR2 as FQNNGV. CDR3 length: 15 amino acids. In nucleotides, the CDR3 is TGTGCCGGCAGCTTAGATACAGGGGGCGGCACTGAAGCTTTCTTT. Translation: CAGSLDTGGGTEAFF.

Concerning this clonotype: The CDR3 carries no conserved terminal phenylalanine or tryptophan, so it likely arises from a read error. This chain links TRBV25-1 with TRBJ2-2; D is perhaps TRBD1 (5 bases). CDR3 length: 15 amino acids. CDR1 and CDR2 from the germline V gene are MGHDK and SYGVNS. The CDR3 DNA follows: TGTGCCAGCAGCGAATTACAGGCGAACACCGGGGAGCTGTTTTAT. Its translation is CASSELQANTGELFY.

CDR3 in DNA: TGTGCCACCAGTGATTCTGGCAGACCTCCCCACGAGCAGTACTTC. Its protein is CATSDSGRPPHEQYF. The chain joins TRBV24-1 to TRBJ2-7; D is unresolved. The CDR3 consists of 15 residues. Trimming left V 2 bases short and J 5 bases short, with 15 bases between. Looked up from germline, CDR1 is KGHDR and CDR2 is SFDVKD.

This clonotype appeared a few times. A much larger clone lies one base from this, so it may be a read error. The gene calls are TRBV20-1 and TRBJ2-2, with a weak D call TRBD2 (6 bases). Between the trimmed V and J ends, which lost 8 bases and 5 bases, there was a span of 21 bases. The CDR3 covers 15 residues. Germline assignment: CDR1 DFQATT and CDR2 SNEGSKA (reference sequence). CDR3 DNA sequence: TGCAGTACTCTTAAGGGGTGGGGGGTAACCGGGGAGCTGTTTTTT. Its translation: CSTLKGWGVTGELFF.

Concerning this clonotype itself: A junction end diverges from the germline sequence, so it may reflect a read error. The gene calls are TRBV11-2 and TRBJ1-2; TRBD1 agrees at 8 bases. Germline V lookup: CDR1 SGHAT, CDR2 FQNNGV. This CDR3 comprises 14 residues. CDR3 sequence: CASSKGQVYYSYTF. The CDR3 DNA reads TGTGCCAGCAGCAAGGGACAGGTGTACTATAGCTACACCTTC.

The V call is TRBV20-1, the J call TRBJ1-5; maybe TRBD1 (5 bases). This CDR3 is built from 16 residues. Trimming shortened V by 5 bases and J by 13 bases, and 30 bases separated the two germline ends. Germline V gene lookup returns CDR1 DFQATT and CDR2 SNEGSKA (reference sequence). Written as DNA, the CDR3 is TGCAGTGCTGTATTCATCTTCCAGGGCGTCAGCCAGCGACAGCATTTT. Protein product: CSAVFIFQGVSQRQHF.

The rearrangement uses TRBV5-6 and TRBJ1-2; D unresolved. The CDR3 is made up of 10 amino acids. V lost 4 bases, J lost 5 bases, and 3 bases lay in between. Germline CDR1 and CDR2: SGHDT and YYEEEE. CDR3 coding DNA: TGTGCCAGCAGCCTTTATGGCTACACCTTC. Encoded protein: CASSLYGYTF.

Concerning this clonotype itself: This likely comes from a read error, as the CDR3 has no conserved phenylalanine or tryptophan at its end. The limits of the CDR3 on the DNA are not certain, so only TCRdb's listed CDR3 is given. The chain joins TRBV11-1 to TRBJ1-1. Germline V gene sequence: CDR1 SGHAT, CDR2 FQDESV (reference sequence). Counting both end residues, the CDR3 totals 13 amino acids. The CDR3 here is CASSSNFGGEAFV.

Points on this clonotype: Given a much more abundant clone one base away, this may be a read error. The rearrangement uses TRBV4-3 and TRBJ2-1; TRBD2 agrees at 10 bases. The CDR3 is 17 residues long. Per germline, CDR1 LGHNA and CDR2 YSLEER. CDR3 DNA: TGCACCAGCAGCCAAGGCGGACGAGCGGGAGGGAACAATGAGCAGTTCTTC. Encoded protein: CTSSQGGRAGGNNEQFF.

This sequence joins TRBV11-2 and TRBJ2-1; D gene ambiguous. Deletions cut 5 bases from V and 9 bases from J, with 14 bases between. CDR1 is SGHAT and CDR2 is FQNNGV in the germline V gene. There are 13 residues in the CDR3. DNA of the CDR3: TGTGCCAGCAGCGCTATACTTGACACTGAGCAGTTCTTC. This sequence encodes CASSAILDTEQFF.

The gene calls are TRBV11-1 and TRBJ2-7; no definite D call. In germline, CDR1 is SGHAT, CDR2 FQDESV (reference sequence). V was shortened by 1 base and J by 5 bases, with 12 bases between the two germline ends. The CDR3 is made up of 14 amino acids. The CDR3 sequence: CASSLVNTAHEQYF. Here the CDR3 DNA reads TGTGCCAGCAGCTTAGTGAATACAGCCCACGAGCAGTACTTC.

V usage is TRBV12-3 or TRBV12-4 and J usage is TRBJ1-1; no firm D call. The CDR3 sequence is 14 residues long. CDR3 coding DNA: TGTGTCGGCAGCTTGGCGGGAGGATACACTGAAGCTTTCTTT. Amino acids: CVGSLAGGYTEAFF.

This chain links TRBV20-1 with TRBJ2-4, with 7 positions matching TRBD1. Germline lookup yields CDR1 DFQATT and CDR2 SNEGSKA (reference sequence). The CDR3 has 11 residues. With V trimmed by 6 bases and J by 15 bases, 11 bases remained unmatched. The CDR3 spells CSASDRDPGYF. Here the CDR3 DNA reads TGCAGTGCATCCGACAGGGATCCGGGGTACTTC.

J is TRBJ2-5 and V is TRBV5-6, with 9 nucleotides matching TRBD1. The CDR3 is 17 residues long. Germline V gene lookup returns CDR1 SGHDT and CDR2 YYEEEE. J lost 1 base, V lost 8 bases, and 15 bases had no gene match. For the CDR3, the DNA is TGTGCCAGGAGCCCGGACAGGGGTGCGGGAATCCAAGAGACCCAGTACTTC. Its translation is CARSPDRGAGIQETQYF.

A remark on this clonotype: At one end, the junction sequence differs from germline, possibly due to a read error. This chain uses TRBV11-1 with TRBJ2-5; D remains ambiguous. CDR3 length: 13 residues. CDR1 SGHAT and CDR2 FQDESV come from the germline V gene (reference sequence). Here the CDR3 DNA reads TGTGCCAGCAGCTTAATCCAGTCGGAGACCCGGTATTTC. Amino acids: CASSLIQSETRYF.

This clonotype was detected once. Since a much larger clone is just one base distant, this may be a read error. The chain joins TRBV5-5 to TRBJ2-1; no reliable D call. CDR3 length: 15 amino acids. Trimming removed 2 bases at V and 1 base at J, with 10 bases between. From germline, CDR1 is SGHKS and CDR2 YYEKEE (reference sequence). CDR3 amino acids: CASSFEVQSYNEQFF. CDR3 sequence (DNA): TGTGCCAGCAGCTTCGAGGTACAGTCCTACAATGAGCAGTTCTTC.

This clonotype was detected a few times. This clone may be a read error of a much larger clone one base away. This chain links TRBV10-3 with TRBJ2-5, with D perhaps TRBD2 (6 bases). The CDR3 is 15 amino acids. Germline V gives CDR1 ENHRY, CDR2 SYGVKD. V dropped 6 bases and J dropped 3 bases, with 17 bases sitting between them. The DNA for the CDR3 is TGTGCCATCAGCCAGGGAGGAGTGGGAGAAGAGACCCAGTACTTC. Translation: CAISQGGVGEETQYF.